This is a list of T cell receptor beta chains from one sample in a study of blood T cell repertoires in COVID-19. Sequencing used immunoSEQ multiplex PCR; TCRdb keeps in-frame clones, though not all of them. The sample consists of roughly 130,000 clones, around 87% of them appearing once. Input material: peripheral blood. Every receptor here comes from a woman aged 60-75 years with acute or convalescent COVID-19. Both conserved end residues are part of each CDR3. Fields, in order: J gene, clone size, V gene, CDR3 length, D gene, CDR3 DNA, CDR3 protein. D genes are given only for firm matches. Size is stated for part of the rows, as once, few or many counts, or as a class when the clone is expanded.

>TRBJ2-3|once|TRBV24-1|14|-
TGTGCCACCAGTGACGTACTCGACACAGATACGCAGTATTTT
CATSDVLDTDTQYF
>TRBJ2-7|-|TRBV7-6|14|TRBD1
TGTGCCAGCAGCTTAAGGGACAGGGGAGGCGAGCAGTACTTC
CASSLRDRGGEQYF
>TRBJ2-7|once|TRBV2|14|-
TGTGCCAGCTCCTGGCGGGGCGCGAGAATCGAGCAGTACTTC
CASSWRGARIEQYF
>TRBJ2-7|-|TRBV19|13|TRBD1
TGTGCCACCGCCGGGACAGGAGCCTACGAGCAGTACTTC
CATAGTGAYEQYF
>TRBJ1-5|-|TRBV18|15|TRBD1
TGTGCCAGCTCACCACGGACAGGGGCAAATCAGCCCCAGCATTTT
CASSPRTGANQPQHF
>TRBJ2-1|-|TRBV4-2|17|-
TGTGCCAGCAGCCAAGATTCTAGGCTAGAAGCAGACAATGAGCAGTTCTTC
CASSQDSRLEADNEQFF
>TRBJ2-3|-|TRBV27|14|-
TGTGCCAGCAGTCCCGTTCGACTTGGAGATACGCAGTATTTT
CASSPVRLGDTQYF
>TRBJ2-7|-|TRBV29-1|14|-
TGCAGCGTTGGGATGGGTAGGGGATCCTACGAGCAGTACTTC
CSVGMGRGSYEQYF
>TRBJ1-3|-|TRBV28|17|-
TGTGCCAGCAGCTCCCCAGTGACAGCAGCCTCTGGAAACACCATATATTTT
CASSSPVTAASGNTIYF
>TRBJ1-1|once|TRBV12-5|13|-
TGTGCTAGCGGTTTGGGAGGCAGCACTGAAGCTTTCTTT
CASGLGGSTEAFF
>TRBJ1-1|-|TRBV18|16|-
TGTGCCAGCTCACTAAACGGCAGGGTATTGAACACTGAAGCTTTCTTT
CASSLNGRVLNTEAFF
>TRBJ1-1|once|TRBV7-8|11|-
TGTGCCAGCAGCCCTAAGAGAGAAGCTTTCTTT
CASSPKREAFF
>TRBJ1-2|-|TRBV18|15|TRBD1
TGTGCCAGCTCAGACGGACAGGGGAATAACTATGGCTACACCTTC
CASSDGQGNNYGYTF
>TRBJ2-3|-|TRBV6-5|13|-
TGTGCCAGCAGTCCGGGACTCGGGGATACGCAGTATTTT
CASSPGLGDTQYF
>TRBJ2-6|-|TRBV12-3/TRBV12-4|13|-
TGTGCCAGCAGTTCCGCTGGGGCCAACGTCCTGACTTTC
CASSSAGANVLTF
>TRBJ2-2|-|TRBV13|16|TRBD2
TGTGCCAGCAGCTTAAGAGCGGGAGGGGCCACCGGGGAGCTGTTTTTT
CASSLRAGGATGELFF
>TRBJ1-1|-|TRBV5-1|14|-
TGCGCCAGCACCGAACCCGCCGTCGGCACTGAAGCTTTCTTT
CASTEPAVGTEAFF
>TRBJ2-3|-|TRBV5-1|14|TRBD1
TGCGCCAGCAGCAAGGGACAGGGGACAGATACGCAGTATTTT
CASSKGQGTDTQYF
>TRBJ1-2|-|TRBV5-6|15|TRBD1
TGTGCCAGCAGCCCGGTAGGACAGGATGGCTATGGCTACACCTTC
CASSPVGQDGYGYTF
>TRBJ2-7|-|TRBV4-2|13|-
TGTGCCAGCAGCCGGGACTTCTCCTACGAGCAGTACTTC
CASSRDFSYEQYF
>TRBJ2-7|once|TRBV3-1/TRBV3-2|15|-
TGTGCCAGCAGCAAAGGGACTTCTAGCTCCTACGAGCAGTACTTC
CASSKGTSSSYEQYF
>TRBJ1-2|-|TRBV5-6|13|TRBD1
TGTGCCAGCAGCGTGGGACAGGACTATGGCTACACCTTC
CASSVGQDYGYTF
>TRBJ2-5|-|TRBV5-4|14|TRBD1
TGTGCCAGCAGCTTAACAGGGGGGAGGGAGACCCAGTACTTC
CASSLTGGRETQYF
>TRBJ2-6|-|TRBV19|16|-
TGTGCCAGTAGTATTGGTTGGAGCTCTGGGGCCAACGTCCTGACTTTC
CASSIGWSSGANVLTF
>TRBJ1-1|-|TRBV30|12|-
TGTGCCTGGAGTGCAGTGAACACTGAAGCTTTCTTT
CAWSAVNTEAFF
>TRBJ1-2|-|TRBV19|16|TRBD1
TGTGCCAGTAGTATAGTGCCCGACAGGGTTCTACGTGGCTACACCTTC
CASSIVPDRVLRGYTF
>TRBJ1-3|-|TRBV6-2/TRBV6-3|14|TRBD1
TGTGCCAGCAGCCTGTCGACAGGGAGAAACACCATATATTTT
CASSLSTGRNTIYF
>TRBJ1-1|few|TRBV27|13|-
TGTGCCAGCAGTTTTCGTCTTAACACTGAAGCTTTCTTT
CASSFRLNTEAFF
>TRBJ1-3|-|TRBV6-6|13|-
TGTGCCAGCAGTTACTCGACAGGAAACACCATATATTTT
CASSYSTGNTIYF
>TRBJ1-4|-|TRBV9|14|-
TGTGCCAGCAGCGCGGTGGGGCAGGGAGGGAAACTGTTTTTT
CASSAVGQGGKLFF
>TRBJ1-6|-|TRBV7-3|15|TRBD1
TGTGCCAGCAGCTTAGACGGACAGGCTAATTCACCCCTCCACTTT
CASSLDGQANSPLHF
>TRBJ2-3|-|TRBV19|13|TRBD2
TGTGCCAGTGGGCGGGAGGTCCCAGATACGCAGTATTTT
CASGREVPDTQYF
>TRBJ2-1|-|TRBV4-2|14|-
TGTGCCAGCAGCCAAGAAAACACGCGGGCCGAGCAGTTCTTC
CASSQENTRAEQFF
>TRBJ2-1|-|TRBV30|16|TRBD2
TGTGCCTGGAGCATACCCGGGACTAGCGGGAGTAATGAGCAGTTCTTC
CAWSIPGTSGSNEQFF
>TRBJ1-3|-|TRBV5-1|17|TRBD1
TGCGCCAGCAGCTTTGGATTAGGGGGCAGGACTGGAAACACCATATATTTT
CASSFGLGGRTGNTIYF
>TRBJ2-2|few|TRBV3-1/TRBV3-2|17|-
TGTGCCAGCAGCCAAGATATGAGCGGCCTAGAGACCGGGGAGCTGTTTTTT
CASSQDMSGLETGELFF